This T cell receptor beta chain was sequenced during a study of T cell responses to AZD1222 COVID-19 vaccine. In regard to this clone: What it binds is unknown.

Clones were read by immunoSEQ multiplex PCR, and TCRdb kept only the in-frame ones, dropping some. Of some 150,000 clones in the sample, approximately 95% were seen once. This CDR3 has 11 amino acids. Germline V CDR1 and CDR2: LNHNV, YYDKDF (reference sequence). V was pared by 3 bases and J by 8 bases, with 5 bases between. Study-wide results and caveats: Targets within unmutated variant regions were reportedly found for nearly half of spike-specific TCRs. Researchers report vaccine-associated CD4 TCRs spanning spike, with dominance at 160-218 and 743-854.

Material: peripheral blood, obtained on day 0 of MenACWY control vaccination. The chain is built from TRBV15 and TRBJ2-1, with D unclear. The origin of this receptor is an adult in good health. The CDR3 bases are TGTGCCACCAGCAGCCTATATGAGCAGTTCTTC. Protein product: CATSSLYEQFF.